This is a list of T cell receptor beta chains from one sample in a study of blood T cell repertoires in COVID-19. Sequencing was performed with immunoSEQ multiplex PCR; in TCRdb, only in-frame clones are kept and a portion is missing. The repertoire consists of about 360,000 clones, with about 88% occurring once and the leading ten covering 3%. The sequencing input was peripheral blood. Receptor source: a human donor in a cohort sampled during active COVID-19. Each CDR3 is given with its conserved first and last residue.

cdr3_aa: CASSLPLGGEQFF
j_call: TRBJ2-1
v_call: TRBV7-3

cdr3_aa: CASRAYGQDNTDTQYF
j_call: TRBJ2-3
v_call: TRBV27

cdr3_aa: CSVRKQGGVGETQYF
j_call: TRBJ2-5
v_call: TRBV29-1

cdr3_aa: CASSARWDRANSPLHF
j_call: TRBJ1-6
v_call: TRBV9

cdr3_aa: CASSARWLAGEETQYF
j_call: TRBJ2-5
v_call: TRBV3-1/TRBV3-2

cdr3_aa: CAISGTEYQPQHF
j_call: TRBJ1-5
v_call: TRBV10-3

cdr3_aa: CASKLGMIAGELFF
j_call: TRBJ2-2
v_call: TRBV2

cdr3_aa: CASSDTTGPETQYF
j_call: TRBJ2-5
v_call: TRBV9

cdr3_aa: CASSPAGNTEAFF
j_call: TRBJ1-1
v_call: TRBV18

cdr3_aa: CASSHPGGNRDYYEQYF
j_call: TRBJ2-7
v_call: TRBV4-2

cdr3_aa: CASSASETQYF
j_call: TRBJ2-5
v_call: TRBV12-3/TRBV12-4

cdr3_aa: CASSMQLAGQETQYF
j_call: TRBJ2-5
v_call: TRBV19

cdr3_aa: CASSSPGTGGEQYF
j_call: TRBJ2-7
v_call: TRBV11-2

cdr3_aa: CASSVGERGTSIHNEQFF
j_call: TRBJ2-1
v_call: TRBV9

cdr3_aa: CASSRRTYQPQHF
j_call: TRBJ1-5
v_call: TRBV6-2/TRBV6-3

cdr3_aa: CASSGARAFF
j_call: TRBJ1-1
v_call: TRBV10-1

cdr3_aa: CASSQETVPEKLFF
j_call: TRBJ1-4
v_call: TRBV4-1

cdr3_aa: CATSDPDRGRLSGTEAFF
j_call: TRBJ1-1
v_call: TRBV24-1

cdr3_aa: CATSRDTGVWETQYF
j_call: TRBJ2-5
v_call: TRBV15

cdr3_aa: CASSRDKLTDTQYF
j_call: TRBJ2-3
v_call: TRBV19

cdr3_aa: CASSGLGRATYEQYF
j_call: TRBJ2-7
v_call: TRBV28

cdr3_aa: CASSKGGGNQPQHF
j_call: TRBJ1-5
v_call: TRBV28

cdr3_aa: CAGRGTTYTGELFF
j_call: TRBJ2-2
v_call: TRBV30

cdr3_aa: CASSTGLMNTEAFF
j_call: TRBJ1-1
v_call: TRBV2

cdr3_aa: CASSVARGGRTEAFF
j_call: TRBJ1-1
v_call: TRBV2

cdr3_aa: CASSVGTGQGGGDTQYF
j_call: TRBJ2-3
v_call: TRBV7-3

cdr3_aa: CASRETGNYGYTF
j_call: TRBJ1-2
v_call: TRBV27

cdr3_aa: CAWSVRTSGQETQYF
j_call: TRBJ2-5
v_call: TRBV30

cdr3_aa: CASSTGTDTQYF
j_call: TRBJ2-3
v_call: TRBV19

cdr3_aa: CASSRGTGGSPQHF
j_call: TRBJ1-5
v_call: TRBV19

cdr3_aa: CASSLRDRDNQPQHF
j_call: TRBJ1-5
v_call: TRBV5-6

cdr3_aa: CASSQTSGGALAKNIQYF
j_call: TRBJ2-4
v_call: TRBV13

cdr3_aa: CASSPRQPYGYTF
j_call: TRBJ1-2
v_call: TRBV9

cdr3_aa: CASRQGQYSPLHF
j_call: TRBJ1-6
v_call: TRBV12-3/TRBV12-4

cdr3_aa: CAREVAEKGTVGFPPGQLFF
j_call: TRBJ2-2
v_call: TRBV21-1

cdr3_aa: CASSQESDPNTGELFF
j_call: TRBJ2-2
v_call: TRBV4-1

cdr3_aa: CASSTRGLNTEAFF
j_call: TRBJ1-1
v_call: TRBV9

cdr3_aa: CASQSMTGPVNYGYTF
j_call: TRBJ1-2
v_call: TRBV11-2

cdr3_aa: CASSLDRQGGEQYF
j_call: TRBJ2-7
v_call: TRBV11-2

cdr3_aa: CASSSRAGGGAQYF
j_call: TRBJ2-5
v_call: TRBV7-8